The 4 T cell receptor beta chains reported below all come from one sample, sequenced in a study. TRBV12-4/TRBJ1-2 clonotypes were amplified with adaptor-ligated barcode primers. TCRdb called the multiplex PCR reads again in MiXCR, with one record for every CDR3 protein. The repertoire includes about 250 distinct CDR3 sequences, less than 9.5% of them detected once, and roughly 24% sits in the top ten. Sample: naive CD4+ T cells sorted from blood. The subset is: naive CD4+ T cells, CD4+CD45RA+CD25-. The source of these receptors is a female donor with breast cancer.

This clonotype is deemed large. The rearrangement joins TRBV12-3 or TRBV12-4 to TRBJ1-2; TRBD1 aligns across 8 bases. The CDR3 sequence is 16 residues long. Germline trimming cut 7 bases from V and 0 bases from J; bases unmatched to any gene: 10. The CDR3 DNA is TGTGCCAGCACAAGGGACAGGAGACCTCCTAACTATGGCTACACCTTC. It is translated as CASTRDRRPPNYGYTF.

Sample share makes this clonotype large (0.1 to 1%). The chain combines TRBV12-3 or TRBV12-4 with TRBJ1-2, with 9 bases identical to TRBD1. V lost 5 bases, J lost 8 bases, and 6 bases stayed unmatched. This CDR3 spans 13 amino acids. CDR3 bases: TGTGCCAGCAGTCACCGGGACAGGGCCGGCTACACCTTC. This gives the protein CASSHRDRAGYTF.

This clonotype is classed as large. This sequence joins TRBV12-3 or TRBV12-4 and TRBJ1-2; perhaps TRBD1 as D (5 bases). This CDR3 has 12 amino acids. V was pared by 1 base and J by 8 bases, with 8 bases between. The CDR3: CASSLGRDGYTF. The CDR3 DNA sequence: TGTGCCAGCAGTTTAGGCAGGGACGGCTACACCTTC.

This clonotype counts as large. The rearrangement joins TRBV12-3 or TRBV12-4 to TRBJ1-2; D gene uncertain. The V gene lost 0 bases and the J gene lost 7 bases, with 12 bases spanning the gap. The CDR3 contains 14 residues. The CDR3, as DNA: TGTGCCAGCAGTTTAGCGGATAGGCCAAGTGGCTACACCTTC. Protein: CASSLADRPSGYTF.